This T cell receptor (beta chain) was identified during a study of blood T cell repertoires in COVID-19. The overall study: Donors in the United States, Italy and Spain gave samples during acute or convalescent COVID-19. PBMCs, B-cell-depleted T cells, or T cells were the source of the cDNA or gDNA that made up the material.

In the study's own analysis: Cell counts per sample came from amplifying reference gene primers. The protocol was immunoSEQ multiplex PCR, while the TCRdb copy is restricted to in-frame clones and leaves out a portion. That table gives V, J and clone size, and the DNA gave D and trimming. The sample carries tens of thousands of clones, over 75% recorded once. Germline CDR1 and CDR2: SNHLY and FYNNEI. The CDR3 is 13 amino acids. V lost 7 bases and J 10 bases, leaving 14 bases between the germline ends. This TCR was sampled from a man in his 70s with acute or convalescent COVID-19. This chain uses TRBV2 with TRBJ1-6; the D is unclear. The sequenced material came from peripheral blood. The CDR3 here is CASTETVRSPLHF. The CDR3 DNA reads as TGTGCCAGCACAGAAACAGTACGGTCACCCCTCCACTTT.